This paragraph covers one TCR beta chain sequence. Its antigen remains undetermined. No base qualities exist here, and no much larger clone lies one base off it. Looking up the germline V gene yields CDR1 SQVTM and CDR2 ANQGSEA. The CDR3 starts with the cysteine, ends with the phenylalanine, and has 14 residues. Only the CDR3 part of the read is kept: 42 bases, read in frame from the first base. Unmatched junction bases come to 9, with V trimmed by 7 bases and J by 2 bases. Genomic DNA was isolated using the Qiagen DNeasy kit from unsorted PBMCs as well as from negatively selected CD4+ and CD8+ fractions. Amplification of TCR beta CDR3 regions was done by immunoSEQ multiplex PCR with primers that anneal to V and J segments. A synthetic immune receptor repertoire was used to minimize amplification bias, and any residual bias was removed computationally once sequencing was done. In the authors' own workflow: Repertoire diversity was quantified as the Shannon entropy index using custom Python scripts. Unsorted, CD4+ and CD8+ repertoires were analyzed separately, except in combined analyses where CD4+ and CD8+ sequences were merged in silico. A clone counted as expanded when the clone's frequency after treatment rose at least 2-fold relative to C1D1, and clones undetected at baseline were given a pseudocount of 0.5. Clones with 0 or 1 copy at C1D1 were defined as singleton clones, while clones with 2 or more copies were defined as non-singleton clones. Clones expanded in unsorted samples were annotated as CD4+, CD8+ or unknown by matching protein sequences in sorted samples from the same patient. Wilcoxon tests on paired samples were used to test diversity changes from C1D1 to C4D1. The source is immuneACCESS, and TCRdb retained only in-frame sequences with V and J called. Part of the clones is not carried over; for the studies checked, unresolved V genes explain less than half of this, and the remainder is unexplained. V and J calls and clone size are as listed in that table; D and trimming were resolved from the DNA. This sample lists approximately 7,500 clones; about 86% were detected once. The leading ten clones occupy over 12% of the sample.

These data belong to a study of PD-1 blockade in classical Hodgkin lymphoma (dated by TCRdb to about 2020). Study-level background: Nivolumab dosing was 3 mg/kg intravenously every 2 weeks, continuing until either disease progression or unacceptable toxicity. To define a peripheral blood immune signature of response to PD-1 blockade in classical Hodgkin lymphoma, the study combined TCR beta sequencing with CyTOF.

What the work shows at the level of the full study, not this receptor alone: Baseline TCR diversity was reported to be lower in newly diagnosed patients than in healthy donors, and even lower in relapsed/refractory patients. CD4+ but not CD8+ TCR diversity rose significantly by C4D1 (p=0.0027 vs p=0.16), most apparent in complete responders (p=0.02). Trial patients achieving complete response had baseline diversity similar to newly diagnosed patients, whereas partial responders and progressors had significantly lower diversity. The study was restricted to a single clinical trial cohort, and the causes of repertoire differences, possibly disease activity or prior therapy, were left undefined. Lower diversity was seen in patients whose nivolumab began less than 1 year after ASCT, and these patients were left out of later analyses so that immune reconstitution would not confound the results.

This specimen's time point label, interpreted: cycle 1 day 1 (C1D1), immediately before nivolumab initiation. Every trial patient had relapsed following autologous stem cell transplantation, and prior brentuximab vedotin exposure was what differed among cohorts A, B and C. A total of 50 to 70 patients with relapsed/refractory classical Hodgkin lymphoma made up the trial cohort, and each patient's best overall response was complete response, partial response or progressive disease. Single-agent nivolumab was administered to trial patients in the multi-cohort phase II CheckMate 205 trial. Best overall response was determined by an independent review committee according to the 2007 International Working Group response criteria. PBMCs from the trial were collected at three points: immediately before nivolumab initiation (C1D1), and during therapy at cycle 2 day 1 and cycle 4 day 1. Peripheral blood was collected in 8 mL Vacutainer Cell Preparation Tubes, from which PBMCs were isolated by centrifugation and then cryopreserved.

The sample in question was peripheral blood mononuclear cells (PBMCs), obtained at baseline. The chain links TRBV29-1 with TRBJ2-3, and 7 bases in between align with TRBD2. The origin of this receptor is a human donor with classical Hodgkin lymphoma. The sequenced DNA is TGCAGCGCCGTCCGAGCGGGGTTCACAGATACGCAGTATTTT. Translated, this is CSAVRAGFTDTQYF.